The 2 T cell receptor beta chains listed next were all sequenced from one sample in a study of response to subunit inactivated influenza vaccine (dated by TCRdb to 2017 to 2018). Libraries were built with RT-PCR. The sequencing machine was an Illumina HiSeq 2500. In TCRdb, the public reads were trimmed at Q25 with fastp and aligned with MiXCR, with productive beta chains retained. Each entry is one CDR3 protein sequence, shown with its most common DNA and genes. The sample includes about 650,000 distinct CDR3 sequences, with 14% observed a single time. The biggest ten clones account for 7.5% to 8% of the sample. The source material was PBMCs from blood, sampled about 14 days before vaccination. Receptors were obtained from a man aged 45-65 years who received an inactivated influenza vaccine. Donor details come from another sample of the same person, matched by shared clones.

V gene TRBV5-1 combines with J gene TRBJ2-1; TRBD2 might be the D (6 bases). The germline V and J ends were trimmed by 4 bases and 10 bases, with 9 bases remaining between them. Germline V gene sequence: CDR1 SGHRS, CDR2 YFSETQ. The CDR3 sequence is 11 residues long. The CDR3 loop reads CASSGGLEQFF. The CDR3 DNA reads as TGCGCCAGCAGCGGGGGGTTGGAGCAGTTCTTC.

The chain is built from TRBV5-1 and TRBJ2-2; 8 bases align to TRBD1. CDR1 is SGHRS, CDR2 YFSETQ, per germline. The J segment lost 3 bases and the V segment lost 5 bases, leaving 3 bases of the junction unmatched. The CDR3 runs to 14 residues. DNA of the CDR3: TGCGCCAGCAGACTGGGACAGGACACCGGGGAGCTGTTTTTT. Amino acid sequence: CASRLGQDTGELFF. Together with reference TRBV5-1 and TRBJ2-2, the CDR3 gives the full variable domain: KAGVTQTPRYLIKTRGQQVTLSCSPISGHRSVSWYQQTPGQGLQFLFEYFSETQRNKGNFPGRFSGRQFSNSRSEMNVSTLELGDSALYLCASRLGQDTGELFFGEGSRLTVL.